Listed here are 7 T cell receptor beta chains from one sample, sequenced in a study. Via MiXCR, TCRdb re-called the 5' RACE reads, giving one row per CDR3 protein. The data hold over 8,000 distinct CDR3 sequences, with about two thirds observed a single time. Sample: tumor-infiltrating naive CD4+ T cells sorted from the breast tumor. Specified subset: naive CD4+ T cells, CD4+CD45RA+CD25-. The receptors shown here come from a female donor with breast cancer.

This clonotype was observed a handful of times. The J gene is TRBJ2-7, the V gene TRBV6-5; D not certain. The CDR3 spans 12 residues. Germline CDR1 MNHEY, CDR2 SVGAGI. V lost 5 bases and J lost 7, with 12 bases in between. The CDR3 sequence is CASSRPSGEQYF. In nucleotides, the CDR3 is TGTGCCAGCAGTCGGCCCTCTGGGGAGCAGTACTTC.

The chain joins TRBV6-5 to TRBJ2-1; TRBD1 agrees at 9 bases. Germline loops: CDR1 MNHEY, CDR2 SVGAGI. V dropped 0 bases and J dropped 8; count of bases not matched to a gene: 11. This CDR3 has 17 amino acids. The CDR3 reads CASSYSQGQGRQDEQFF. The CDR3, as DNA: TGTGCCAGCAGTTACTCCCAGGGACAGGGCAGGCAGGATGAGCAGTTCTTC.

The chain recombines TRBV5-1 with TRBJ1-1, with D hard to call. CDR1 is SGHRS, CDR2 YFSETQ, per germline. The CDR3 is made up of 14 amino acids. Deletions cut 3 bases from V and 4 bases from J, with 13 bases between. This CDR3 is CASSSGTSGTEAFF. CDR3 sequence (DNA): TGCGCCAGCAGCTCGGGCACATCGGGCACTGAAGCTTTCTTT.

This clonotype showed up just a few times. The CDR3 DNA follows: TGTGCCAGCAAAGGACCTCCTAGCTCTGGGGCCAACGTCCTGACTTTC. It yields the protein CASKGPPSSGANVLTF. This sequence joins TRBV28 and TRBJ2-6, with D uncertain. This CDR3 spans 16 amino acids. Germline CDR1 is MDHEN and CDR2 is SYDVKM. V lost 7 bases and J lost 0, with 13 bases in between.

Note on this clonotype: Relative to the germline gene, one junction end is altered; a read error may explain this. The chain is built from TRBV7-9 and TRBJ2-3, with a possible D match to TRBD2 (5 bases). Germline loops: CDR1 SEHNR, CDR2 FQNEAQ (reference sequence). The CDR3 has 13 residues. CDR3 sequence reads: CASSYTGGPPILF. CDR3 sequence (DNA): TGTGCCAGCAGCTACACCGGAGGACCTCCTATACTCTTT.

The chain couples TRBV4-2 to TRBJ1-5; D not certain. The CDR3 covers 15 residues. Germline V gene data show CDR1 as LGHNA and CDR2 as YNFKEQ. V was pared by 1 base and J by 1 base, with 8 bases between. CDR3 in amino acids: CASSQVGHSNQPQHF. In DNA form, the CDR3 reads TGTGCCAGCAGCCAAGTAGGGCACAGCAATCAGCCCCAGCATTTT.

V is TRBV5-1 and J is TRBJ2-2, with no clear D. Trimming left V 4 bases short and J 2 bases short, with 6 bases between. Germline CDR1 and CDR2: SGHRS and YFSETQ. The CDR3 is 13 residues long. The DNA of the CDR3 is TGCGCCAGCAGCACCGGAAACACCGGGGAGCTGTTTTTT. It is translated as CASSTGNTGELFF.